The sequence of this TCR beta chain was determined in a study of blood T cell repertoires in COVID-19. Study details: Some COVID-19 samples were acute and others convalescent; all came from the United States, Italy and Spain. PBMCs, B-cell-depleted T cells, or T cells provided the cDNA or gDNA that made up the material.

CDR3 size: 14 residues. Trimming removed 6 bases from V and 6 bases from J; junction bases left unmatched: 6. Germline lookup yields CDR1 LNHDA and CDR2 SQIVND (reference sequence). This clone appeared once. Libraries were prepared by immunoSEQ multiplex PCR; TCRdb keeps only in-frame clonotypes and omits some of them. This sample has around 120,000 clones, with roughly 90% found just once. This clonotype was sampled from a woman aged 55-70 years with COVID-19, enrolled during active disease. The V and J genes are TRBV19 and TRBJ1-4; TRBD1 aligns across 8 bases. Sequencing was carried out using peripheral blood. DNA of the CDR3: TGTGCCAGTAGGGAGGACAGGGCATATGAAAAACTGTTTTTT. Encoded protein: CASREDRAYEKLFF. Drawing the rest from reference TRBV19 and TRBJ1-4, the complete variable domain is DGGITQSPKYLFRKEGQNVTLSCEQNLNHDAMYWYRQDPGQGLRLIYYSQIVNDFQKGDIAEGYSVSREKKESFPLTVTSAQKNPTAFYLCASREDRAYEKLFFGSGTQLSVL.